The sequence of this T cell receptor (beta chain) was determined in a study of shared clonotypes between healthy human individuals. The germline CDR1 and CDR2 sequences are SQVTM and ANQGSEA. J was trimmed by 9 bases and V by 3 bases; bases with no gene match: 7. This CDR3 contains 12 residues. Each PCR replicate from the sorted subsets contained about 200 ng DNA, which is about 31,000 T cell genomes. Original processing notes: For the immunoSEQ data, sequences were junction-only without quality scores, so filtering differed. Libraries were prepared by immunoSEQ multiplex PCR; TCRdb keeps only in-frame clonotypes and omits some of them. V and J calls and clone size come straight from that table; D and trimming were deduced from the DNA. The data contain around 2.5 million clones, over 85% of them singletons. The donors were all Caucasian adults (living in Nashville, Tennessee). Study outcomes and limitations: A reduction in generation probabilities was seen for non-shared clonotypes relative to those shared by all four donors.

The sample holds a few counts of this clone. Its target is not known. The origin of this receptor is a man aged 18 to 30 in good health. Some clones in this sample may be carry-over from other donors' samples. This rearrangement joins TRBV29-1 to TRBJ1-1; 7 bases line up with TRBD1. The sequenced sample was naive CD4+ T cells from PBMCs. Subset of the sample: CD45RA+ positively selected. The CDR3 sequence is CSVDRDRYKAFF. The CDR3 DNA is TGCAGCGTTGACCGGGACAGATACAAAGCTTTCTTT.